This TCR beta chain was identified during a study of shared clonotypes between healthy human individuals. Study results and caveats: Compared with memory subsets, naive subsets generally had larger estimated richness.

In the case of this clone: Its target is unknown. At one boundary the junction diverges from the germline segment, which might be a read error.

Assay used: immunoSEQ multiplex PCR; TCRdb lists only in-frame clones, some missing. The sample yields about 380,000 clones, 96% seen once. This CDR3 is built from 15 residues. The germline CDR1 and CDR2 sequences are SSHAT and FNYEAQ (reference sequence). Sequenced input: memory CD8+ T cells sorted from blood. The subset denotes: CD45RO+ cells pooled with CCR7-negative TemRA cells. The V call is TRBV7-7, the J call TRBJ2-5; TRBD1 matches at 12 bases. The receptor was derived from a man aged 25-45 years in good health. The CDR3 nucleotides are TGTGCTAGCAGCTCCGGGACAGGGGGCGCGGAGACCCAGTACTTC. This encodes CASSSGTGGAETQYF.